The clone carrying this T cell receptor (beta chain) was found many times. What it recognizes is unknown. CDR3 size: 13 residues. Looked up from germline, CDR1 is LGHDT and CDR2 is YNNKEL (reference sequence). Trimming shortened V by 4 bases and J by 4 bases, and 10 bases separated the two germline ends. This specimen belongs to a study of T-cell memory formation after mild COVID-19. Study background: Clustering of TCRs was largely donor specific. Study-level results: Pre-infection memory carried some responding clones, suggesting that cross-reactive memory joined.

TCRdb re-called the 5' RACE reads through MiXCR, storing one row per CDR3 protein. The sample has 100,000 to 150,000 distinct CDR3 sequences, roughly 6% seen once. The sequence came from an adult woman who had mild COVID-19 (a few samples of this study predate the infection). Cell type and time point are not known. The sample was PBMCs or a T cell subset sorted from them (not recorded which). The V and J genes are TRBV3-1 and TRBJ1-1; D perhaps matches TRBD1 (6 bases). The DNA for the CDR3 is TGTGCCAGCAGCCCAACAGGGCGCACTGAAGCTTTCTTT. Its protein product is CASSPTGRTEAFF.